This T cell receptor beta chain was recovered during a study of blood T cell repertoires in COVID-19. On the study more broadly: The analysed material was cDNA or gDNA that came from T cells, B-cell-depleted T cells, or PBMCs.

Profiled with immunoSEQ multiplex PCR; TCRdb holds only in-frame clones, not every one. Of roughly 150,000 clones listed, around 86% are singletons. The CDR3 consists of 15 residues. Trimming took 4 bases from V and 9 from J; bases not matched to a gene: 8. Germline values: CDR1 MNHEY, CDR2 SMNVEV (reference sequence). The origin of this receptor is a woman of 80 years or more with acute or convalescent COVID-19. The sequenced sample consisted of peripheral blood. The V call is TRBV27, the J call TRBJ2-1, with 11 bases lining up with TRBD2. The CDR3 loop reads CASSSEPGLAVEQFF. CDR3 nucleotide sequence: TGTGCCAGCAGTTCGGAACCGGGACTAGCGGTTGAGCAGTTCTTC.